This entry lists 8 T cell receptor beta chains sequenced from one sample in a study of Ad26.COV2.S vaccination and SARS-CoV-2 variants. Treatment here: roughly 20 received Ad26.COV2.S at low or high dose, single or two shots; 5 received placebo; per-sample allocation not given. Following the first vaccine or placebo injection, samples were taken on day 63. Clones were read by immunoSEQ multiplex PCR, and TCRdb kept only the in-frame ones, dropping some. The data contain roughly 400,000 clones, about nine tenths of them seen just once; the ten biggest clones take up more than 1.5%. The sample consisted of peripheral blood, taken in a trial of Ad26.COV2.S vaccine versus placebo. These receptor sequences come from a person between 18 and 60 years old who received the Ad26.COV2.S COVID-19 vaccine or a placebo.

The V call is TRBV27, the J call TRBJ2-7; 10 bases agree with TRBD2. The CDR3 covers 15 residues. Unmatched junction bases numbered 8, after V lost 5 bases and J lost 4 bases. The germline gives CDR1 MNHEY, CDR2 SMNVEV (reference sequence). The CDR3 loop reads CASSLIAGGVYEQYF. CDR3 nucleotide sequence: TGTGCCAGCAGTCTAATAGCGGGGGGCGTTTACGAGCAGTACTTC.

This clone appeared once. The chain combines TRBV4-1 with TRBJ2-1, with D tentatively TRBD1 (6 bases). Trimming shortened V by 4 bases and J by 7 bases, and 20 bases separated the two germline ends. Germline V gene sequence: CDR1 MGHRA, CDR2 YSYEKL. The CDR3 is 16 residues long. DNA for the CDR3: TGCGCCAGCAGCCTACAGGGTGGGTGGGTTTTTAATGAGCAGTTCTTC. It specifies CASSLQGGWVFNEQFF.

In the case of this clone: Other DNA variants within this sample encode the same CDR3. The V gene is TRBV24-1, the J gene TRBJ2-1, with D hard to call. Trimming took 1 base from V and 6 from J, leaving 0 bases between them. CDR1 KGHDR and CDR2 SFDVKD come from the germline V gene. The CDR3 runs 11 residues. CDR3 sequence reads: CATSDFNEQFF. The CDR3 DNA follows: TGTGCCACCAGTGATTTCAATGAGCAGTTCTTC.

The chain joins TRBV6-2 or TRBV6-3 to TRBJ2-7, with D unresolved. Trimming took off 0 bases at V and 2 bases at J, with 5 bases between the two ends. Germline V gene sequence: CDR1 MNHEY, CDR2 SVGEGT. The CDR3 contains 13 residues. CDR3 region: CASSYSNPYEQYF. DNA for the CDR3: TGTGCCAGCAGTTACTCGAACCCCTACGAGCAGTACTTC.

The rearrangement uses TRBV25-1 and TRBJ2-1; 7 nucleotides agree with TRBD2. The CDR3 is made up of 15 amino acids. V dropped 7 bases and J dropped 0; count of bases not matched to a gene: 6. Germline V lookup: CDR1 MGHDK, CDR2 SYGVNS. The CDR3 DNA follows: TGTGCCAGCACTAGCGGAACAGGCTCCTACAATGAGCAGTTCTTC. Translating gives CASTSGTGSYNEQFF.

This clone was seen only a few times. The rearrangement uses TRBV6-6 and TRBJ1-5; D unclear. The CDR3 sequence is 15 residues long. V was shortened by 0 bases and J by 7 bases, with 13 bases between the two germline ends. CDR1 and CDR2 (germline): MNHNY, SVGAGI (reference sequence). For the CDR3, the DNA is TGTGCCAGCAGTTACTCGGGCCACGGCCCCCAGCCCCAGCATTTT. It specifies CASSYSGHGPQPQHF.

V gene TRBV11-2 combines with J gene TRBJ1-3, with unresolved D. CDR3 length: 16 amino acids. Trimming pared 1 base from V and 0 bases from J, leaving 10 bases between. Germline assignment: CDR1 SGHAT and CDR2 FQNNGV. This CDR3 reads CASSLAGGSSGNTIYF. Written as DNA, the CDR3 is TGTGCCAGCAGCTTAGCGGGCGGGAGCTCTGGAAACACCATATATTTT.

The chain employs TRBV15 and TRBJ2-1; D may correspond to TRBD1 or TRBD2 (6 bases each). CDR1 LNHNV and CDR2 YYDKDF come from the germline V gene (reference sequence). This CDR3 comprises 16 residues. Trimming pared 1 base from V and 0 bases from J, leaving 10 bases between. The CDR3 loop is CATSRVGGLSYNEQFF. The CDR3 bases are TGTGCCACCAGCAGAGTGGGGGGCCTCTCCTACAATGAGCAGTTCTTC.